This entry lists 32 T cell receptor beta chains sequenced from one sample in a study of OX40 agonist ivuxolimab in advanced cancers. Generated by immunoSEQ multiplex PCR, the TCRdb table keeps only in-frame clones and is missing some. This sample yields about 69,000 clones, of which about nine tenths are seen a single time; about 2.7% belongs to the top ten. The starting material was CD4+ or CD8+ T cells sorted from blood, obtained in a trial of the OX40 agonist ivuxolimab. All receptors come from an adult with an advanced solid tumor such as melanoma, head and neck, liver or kidney cancer.

The chain recombines TRBV6-5 with TRBJ2-7; perhaps TRBD1 as D (6 bases). Germline CDR1 MNHEY, CDR2 SVGAGI. V was shortened by 8 bases and J by 3 bases, with 14 bases between the two germline ends. The CDR3 sequence is 13 residues long. CDR3 loop: CASARGNRYEQYF. The CDR3 DNA is TGTGCCAGCGCAAGGGGGAACCGCTACGAGCAGTACTTC.

The gene calls are TRBV29-1 and TRBJ1-2, with D unresolved. This CDR3 is built from 11 residues. V lost 7 bases and J lost 7, with 13 bases in between. CDR1 is SQVTM, CDR2 ANQGSEA, per germline. This chain's CDR3 is CSAPRSGGYTF. For the CDR3, the DNA is TGCAGCGCACCACGGAGTGGTGGCTACACCTTC. The variable domain in full, completed from reference TRBV29-1 and TRBJ1-2, reads SAVISQKPSRDICQRGTSLTIQCQVDSQVTMMFWYRQQPGQSLTLIATANQGSEATYESGFVIDKFPISRPNLTFSTLTVSNMSPEDSSIYLCSAPRSGGYTFGSGTRLTVV.

V usage is TRBV5-5 and J usage is TRBJ1-2; no clear D. V was clipped by 4 bases and J by 4 bases, with 14 bases between them. CDR1 is SGHKS and CDR2 is YYEKEE in the germline V gene (reference sequence). The CDR3 sequence is 14 residues long. CDR3 DNA sequence: TGTGCCAGCAGCCCGGACTCAGGAGGCTATGGCTACACCTTC. This codes for CASSPDSGGYGYTF. Drawing the rest from reference TRBV5-5 and TRBJ1-2, the complete variable domain is DAGVTQSPTHLIKTRGQQVTLRCSPISGHKSVSWYQQVLGQGPQFIFQYYEKEERGRGNFPDRFSARQFPNYSSELNVNALLLGDSALYLCASSPDSGGYGYTFGSGTRLTVV.

The chain has TRBV19 and TRBJ2-7, with a weak D call TRBD1 (5 bases). Trimming removed 1 base from V and 0 bases from J, with 10 bases in between. This CDR3 has 15 residues. Per germline, CDR1 LNHDA and CDR2 SQIVND (reference sequence). CDR3 sequence: CASSIVPGPSYEQYF. The CDR3 nucleotides read TGTGCCAGTAGTATAGTCCCAGGGCCCTCCTACGAGCAGTACTTC. The complete variable domain, with remaining parts taken from reference TRBV19 and TRBJ2-7, reads DGGITQSPKYLFRKEGQNVTLSCEQNLNHDAMYWYRQDPGQGLRLIYYSQIVNDFQKGDIAEGYSVSREKKESFPLTVTSAQKNPTAFYLCASSIVPGPSYEQYFGPGTRLTVT.

The chain has TRBV6-1 and TRBJ2-7; no definite D call. The CDR3 runs to 11 residues. Between the trimmed V and J ends, which lost 6 bases and 4 bases, there was a span of 7 bases. Looked up from germline, CDR1 is MNHNS and CDR2 is SASEGT. CDR3 DNA: TGTGCCAGCAGCGGTAGGTACGAGCAGTACTTC. Translation gives CASSGRYEQYF.

This clone has only a few counts. This chain uses TRBV11-2 with TRBJ2-4; no clear D. CDR1 and CDR2 (germline): SGHAT, FQNNGV. V was trimmed by 0 bases and J by 0 bases, leaving 6 bases between them. This CDR3 has 15 amino acids. This chain's CDR3 is CASSLDVLAKNIQYF. CDR3 DNA: TGTGCCAGCAGCTTAGATGTTCTAGCCAAAAACATTCAGTACTTC. The whole variable domain, filled in from reference TRBV11-2 and TRBJ2-4, reads EAGVAQSPRYKIIEKRQSVAFWCNPISGHATLYWYQQILGQGPKLLIQFQNNGVVDDSQLPKDRFSAERLKGVDSTLKIQPAKLEDSAVYLCASSLDVLAKNIQYFGAGTRLSVL.

This chain joins TRBV7-9 and TRBJ2-7, with D perhaps TRBD1 (5 bases). Germline V CDR1 and CDR2: SEHNR, FQNEAQ (reference sequence). V lost 4 bases and J lost 1, with 8 bases in between. The CDR3 extends over 13 amino acids. The CDR3 here is CASSSGFSYEQYF. DNA of the CDR3: TGTGCCAGCAGCTCAGGGTTTTCCTACGAGCAGTACTTC.

Written as DNA, the CDR3 is TGTGCCACCAGCGGGGGACTGGGACAGGCATCCAACGAGCAGTACTTC. Its translation is CATSGGLGQASNEQYF. V is TRBV15 and J is TRBJ2-7; 8 positions agree with TRBD1. The germline gives CDR1 LNHNV, CDR2 YYDKDF (reference sequence). After removal of 5 bases from V and 5 bases from J, the junction contained 14 bases not matched to a gene. This CDR3 region has 16 residues. Full variable domain (remainder filled in from reference TRBV15 and TRBJ2-7): DAMVIQNPRYQVTQFGKPVTLSCSQTLNHNVMYWYQQKSSQAPKLLFHYYDKDFNNEADTPDNFQSRRPNTSFCFLDIRSPGLGDTAMYLCATSGGLGQASNEQYFGPGTRLTVT.

The CDR3: CAWSVRLTPGTEGGDTQYF. For the CDR3, the DNA is TGTGCCTGGAGTGTACGGCTTACCCCGGGGACAGAGGGGGGGGATACGCAGTATTTT. The chain joins TRBV30 to TRBJ2-3; D possibly matches TRBD1 or TRBD2 (7 bases each). The CDR3 spans 19 residues. Trimming removed 0 bases at V and 6 bases at J, with 28 bases between. CDR1 and CDR2 from the germline V gene are GTSNPN and SVGIG (reference sequence).

CDR3 nucleotide sequence: TGTGCCAGCAGCGTACCGGGACTAGCGGGAGGGGGCACAGATACGCAGTATTTT. This translates into CASSVPGLAGGGTDTQYF. J is TRBJ2-3 and V is TRBV2; 16 bases align to TRBD2. J was trimmed by 1 base and V by 6 bases; bases with no gene match: 7. Germline CDR1 and CDR2: SNHLY and FYNNEI. The CDR3 consists of 18 residues.

V usage is TRBV9 and J usage is TRBJ2-3; a weak D match, TRBD2 (5 bases). The CDR3 is 17 amino acids. CDR1 is SGDLS, CDR2 YYNGEE, per germline. With 0 bases removed from V and 6 bases from J, the gap between germline ends came to 20 bases. Here the CDR3 reads CASSVGGGSRRVDTQYF. In nucleotides, the CDR3 is TGTGCCAGCAGCGTAGGGGGTGGGAGCCGTAGGGTGGATACGCAGTATTTT.

This clone occurred once. This chain links TRBV25-1 with TRBJ2-5; a possible D gene is TRBD1 (6 bases). The CDR3 sequence is 14 residues long. Trimming took off 2 bases at V and 2 bases at J, with 9 bases between the two ends. Germline values: CDR1 MGHDK, CDR2 SYGVNS. The CDR3 here is CASSERTVQETQYF. The DNA of the CDR3 is TGTGCCAGCAGTGAACGGACAGTGCAAGAGACCCAGTACTTC.

As regards this clone: The junction does not match germline at one end; this may be a read error. This chain links TRBV6-6 with TRBJ1-1; possible D gene TRBD1, 5 bases. CDR1 MNHNY and CDR2 SVGAGI come from the germline V gene (reference sequence). The CDR3 covers 13 residues. Here the CDR3 reads CASSKTVNTGAFF. The CDR3 nucleotides read TGTGCCAGCAGTAAGACAGTGAACACTGGAGCTTTCTTT.

The rearrangement links TRBV18 to TRBJ1-6, with 9 positions matching TRBD1. The V and J ends lost 3 bases and 9 bases, in that order; junction bases with no gene match: 6. CDR3 length equals 15 residues. Germline assignment: CDR1 KGHSH and CDR2 LQKENI. This CDR3 reads CASSPPGQGFSPLHF. The CDR3 DNA sequence: TGTGCCAGCTCACCCCCGGGACAGGGCTTTTCACCCCTCCACTTT.

The chain joins TRBV6-1 to TRBJ1-1; TRBD1 matches at 7 bases. In germline, CDR1 is MNHNS, CDR2 SASEGT. The CDR3 totals 15 residues. Losses at the gene ends were 4 bases for V and 1 base for J; bases not matched to a gene: 6. The CDR3 nucleotides are TGTGCCAGCAGTGCTTCCGGGACAGCGAACACTGAAGCTTTCTTT. It yields the protein CASSASGTANTEAFF.

This chain links TRBV5-1 with TRBJ1-2; TRBD1 might be the D (5 bases). With 0 bases removed from V and 6 bases from J, the gap between germline ends came to 12 bases. Germline-derived CDR1 and CDR2 are SGHRS and YFSETQ. This CDR3 spans 14 amino acids. The CDR3 spells CASSLGWQGDGYTF. The CDR3 bases are TGCGCCAGCAGCTTGGGTTGGCAGGGTGATGGCTACACCTTC.

This chain connects TRBV4-3 to TRBJ1-6; D not certain. Between the trimmed V and J ends, which lost 0 bases and 0 bases, there was a span of 9 bases. CDR1 and CDR2 from the germline V gene are LGHNA and YSLEER. This CDR3 has 17 residues. The CDR3 nucleotides are TGCGCCAGCAGCCAAGACGGGAAGAGCTCCTATAATTCACCCCTCCACTTT. Translated: CASSQDGKSSYNSPLHF.

The chain's CDR3 is CASSLDASNQPQHF. In DNA form, the CDR3 reads TGTGCCAGCAGCTTAGACGCTAGCAATCAGCCCCAGCATTTT. The chain carries TRBV7-9 and TRBJ1-5; the D is unclear. The CDR3 spans 14 residues. In germline, CDR1 is SEHNR, CDR2 FQNEAQ (reference sequence). Trimming took 1 base from V and 0 from J, leaving 4 bases between them.

The V gene is TRBV6-5, the J gene TRBJ1-6; no definite D call. Germline V gives CDR1 MNHEY, CDR2 SVGAGI. V gave up 4 bases and J gave up 10 bases, with 8 bases separating them. The CDR3 loop spans 12 amino acids. The CDR3 region is CASSSFMSPLHF. CDR3 in DNA: TGTGCCAGCAGTTCGTTTATGTCACCCCTCCACTTT.

The chain is built from TRBV7-2 and TRBJ1-2; TRBD1 aligns across 10 bases. Losses at the gene ends were 0 bases for V and 5 bases for J; bases not matched to a gene: 0. Germline assignment: CDR1 SGHTA and CDR2 FQGNSA. This CDR3 comprises 14 residues. In DNA, the CDR3 is TGTGCCAGCAGCTTAGCGGGACAGGGGTATGGCTACACCTTC. Its protein is CASSLAGQGYGYTF. Full variable domain (outside the CDR3, taken from reference TRBV7-2 and TRBJ1-2): GAGVSQSPSNKVTEKGKDVELRCDPISGHTALYWYRQSLGQGLEFLIYFQGNSAPDKSGLPSDRFSAERTGGSVSTLTIQRTQQEDSAVYLCASSLAGQGYGYTFGSGTRLTVV.

The chain links TRBV4-1 to TRBJ2-2, with TRBD1 matching 11 bases. Germline assignment: CDR1 MGHRA and CDR2 YSYEKL. CDR3 length: 16 residues. J was trimmed by 4 bases and V by 3 bases; bases with no gene match: 4. The CDR3 bases are TGCGCCAGCAGCCAGTCGGGGACAGGGGGCACCGGGGAGCTGTTTTTT. Protein sequence: CASSQSGTGGTGELFF.

This clone has just one count. The chain has TRBV6-6 and TRBJ2-5; TRBD1 matches 8 bases. This CDR3 spans 15 amino acids. With V trimmed by 4 bases and J by 5 bases, 9 bases remained unmatched. Germline CDR1 reads MNHNY; CDR2 reads SVGAGI (reference sequence). CDR3 sequence: CASSSQGAPGETQYF. In nucleotides, the CDR3 is TGTGCCAGCAGTTCGCAGGGGGCTCCCGGGGAGACCCAGTACTTC.

This chain links TRBV2 with TRBJ1-2; D remains ambiguous. The germline V gene has CDR1 SNHLY and CDR2 FYNNEI. The CDR3 loop spans 14 amino acids. V was clipped by 7 bases and J by 2 bases, with 14 bases between them. In nucleotides, the CDR3 is TGTGCCAGCACCCAGGAGGTCCTCAACTATGGCTACACCTTC. Encoded protein: CASTQEVLNYGYTF.

The DNA for the CDR3 is TGTGCCAGCACCCGAGGTGGGCAGATCAATGAGCAGTTCTTC. As protein: CASTRGGQINEQFF. The chain joins TRBV6-5 to TRBJ2-1; D is unclear. The CDR3 covers 14 residues. CDR1 and CDR2 (germline): MNHEY, SVGAGI. Trimming removed 7 bases from V and 6 bases from J, with 16 bases in between.

The chain couples TRBV6-1 to TRBJ1-1; tentative D call: TRBD1 (5 bases). Trimming stripped 7 bases from V and 3 bases from J, with 15 bases between. This CDR3 is 14 amino acids long. Germline V lookup: CDR1 MNHNS, CDR2 SASEGT. The CDR3 DNA follows: TGTGCCAGCACTTTGGGGGGGACGGACACTGAAGCTTTCTTT. It specifies CASTLGGTDTEAFF.

The chain couples TRBV7-2 to TRBJ1-4; perhaps TRBD1 as D (5 bases). The germline V gene has CDR1 SGHTA and CDR2 FQGNSA. Trimming took 0 bases from V and 10 from J, leaving 15 bases between them. The CDR3 has 15 residues. CDR3 in DNA: TGTGCCAGCAGCTTAGCAGGGACCAATGAAAGAAAACTGTTTTTT. Translating gives CASSLAGTNERKLFF.

The rearrangement joins TRBV4-1 to TRBJ1-3; D possibly corresponds to TRBD1 (6 bases). The germline V gene encodes CDR1 MGHRA and CDR2 YSYEKL. V gave up 11 bases and J gave up 3 bases, with 11 bases separating them. The CDR3 is 12 residues long. The CDR3, as DNA: TGCGCCCAGGGAGGGGGTGGAAACACCATATATTTT. It encodes CAQGGGGNTIYF.

The chain employs TRBV5-1 and TRBJ2-3, with 10 nucleotides matching TRBD2. V trimming: 4 bases; J trimming: 2 bases; junction bases outside the gene matches: 4. This CDR3 is 15 amino acids long. The germline CDR1 and CDR2 sequences are SGHRS and YFSETQ. This CDR3 is CASSRTSGTTDTQYF. DNA of the CDR3: TGCGCCAGCAGCCGAACTAGCGGGACCACAGATACGCAGTATTTT.

For this clone: The junction does not match germline at one end; this may be a read error. The genes are TRBV28 and TRBJ2-3; 12 bases map to TRBD2. Germline CDR1 and CDR2: MDHEN and SYDVKM. This CDR3 contains 14 residues. The CDR3 spells CASSLSPPGTSGFF. The CDR3 coding sequence is TGTGCCAGCAGTTTATCCCCCCCCGGGACTAGCGGGTTTTTT.

The rearrangement uses TRBV28 and TRBJ2-2; TRBD1 aligns across 9 bases. CDR1 is MDHEN and CDR2 is SYDVKM in the germline V gene. The CDR3 extends over 17 amino acids. With V trimmed by 4 bases and J by 4 bases, 10 bases remained unmatched. Here the CDR3 DNA reads TGTGCCAGCAGTTCCACCTACAGGGGGCAGGGCACCGGGGAGCTGTTTTTT. This codes for CASSSTYRGQGTGELFF.

V is TRBV21-1 and J is TRBJ2-7; whether TRBD2, the table's D call, matches the DNA was not checked. TRBV21-1 is termed a pseudogene. The CDR3 is made up of 14 amino acids. CDR3 region: CASPRGGLGYEQYF. CDR3 in DNA: TGTGCCAGCCCTAGGGGGGGCCTGGGGTACGAGCAGTACTTC.

The gene calls are TRBV19 and TRBJ2-7, with a tentative D call TRBD1 (6 bases). The germline CDR1 and CDR2 sequences are LNHDA and SQIVND (reference sequence). The CDR3 runs 13 residues. Trimming cost V 5 bases and J 2 bases, with 10 bases left between them. CDR3 sequence reads: CASSPPGAYEQYF. CDR3 nucleotides: TGTGCCAGTAGTCCCCCAGGGGCCTACGAGCAGTACTTC.